Listed here are 12 T cell receptor beta chains from one sample, sequenced in a study of blood T cells in healthy people across ages. Together with a sample-barcoded 5' primer, a J-beta primer mix was included in a second PCR lasting roughly 6 to 12 cycles. Each CDR3 protein gets one entry after TCRdb re-called the 5' RACE reads with MiXCR. The table shows approximately 760,000 distinct CDR3 sequences, with 20% to 30% occurring only once. The sample was also linked to a second study, of T cells of mothers and their children.

The specimen sequenced was blood. The origin of the receptors is a boy younger than 18 in good health.

The chain couples TRBV12-3 or TRBV12-4 to TRBJ2-3, with TRBD2 identical over 8 bases. The CDR3 runs 19 residues. J was trimmed by 4 bases and V by 1 base; bases with no gene match: 16. The CDR3 protein is CASSLVPGLGGGPADTQYF. CDR3 nucleotide sequence: TGTGCCAGCAGTTTAGTCCCGGGACTAGGGGGAGGGCCAGCAGATACGCAGTATTTT.

Concerning this clonotype: An end of the junction does not agree with germline; a read error may underlie this. The V and J genes are TRBV9 and TRBJ2-6, with D possibly being TRBD1 (6 bases). The germline CDR1 and CDR2 sequences are SGDLS and YYNGEE. CDR3 length: 17 amino acids. CDR3 coding DNA: TGTGCCAGCAGCGCGACAGAAACAGGGCCTGGAGCCAACGTCCTGACTTTC. Its translation is CASSATETGPGANVLTF. Variable domain in full (rest from reference TRBV9 and TRBJ2-6): DSGVTQTPKHLITATGQRVTLRCSPRSGDLSVYWYQQSLDQGLQFLIQYYNGEERAKGNILERFSAQQFPDLHSELNLSSLELGDSALYFCASSATETGPGANVLTFGAGSRLTVL.

This clonotype was observed a few times. The V call is TRBV24-1, the J call TRBJ1-2; maybe TRBD1 (5 bases). The V end lost 7 bases, the J end lost 1 base, and 9 bases lay between the germline ends. There are 13 residues in the CDR3. Germline assignment: CDR1 KGHDR and CDR2 SFDVKD. The CDR3 DNA follows: TGTGCCACCAGGGGAGGGGATAACTATGGCTACACCTTC. Translated, it gives CATRGGDNYGYTF.

The rearrangement links TRBV10-3 to TRBJ2-1; TRBD2 aligns across 13 bases. The trim removed 8 bases at V and 3 bases at J, leaving 10 bases unmatched. Germline CDR1 is ENHRY and CDR2 is SYGVKD. CDR3 size: 17 residues. DNA of the CDR3: TGTGCCATCGGGACTAGCGGGACTCTACCCCTCTACAATGAGCAGTTCTTC. Its protein is CAIGTSGTLPLYNEQFF.

The rearrangement links TRBV12-3 or TRBV12-4 to TRBJ1-3, with D possibly TRBD1 on 6 matching bases. Trimming removed 6 bases from V and 0 bases from J, with 15 bases in between. The CDR3 length is 16 residues. CDR3 nucleotide sequence: TGTGCCAGCAGCCAGGACAGTCCTTACTCTGGAAACACCATATATTTT. This encodes CASSQDSPYSGNTIYF.

The chain has TRBV7-2 and TRBJ2-5; 10 bases are shared with TRBD1. After removal of 7 bases from V and 5 bases from J, the junction contained 7 bases not matched to a gene. The CDR3 runs 14 residues. Germline CDR1 is SGHTA and CDR2 is FQGNSA. DNA for the CDR3: TGTGCCAGCAAGCCGGGACAGGGGCTGGAGACCCAGTACTTC. It is translated as CASKPGQGLETQYF.

Here the CDR3 reads CASSYTGSVETQYF. The CDR3 nucleotides read TGTGCCAGCAGCTACACAGGCTCCGTGGAGACCCAGTACTTC. The chain combines TRBV11-1 with TRBJ2-5, with D possibly being TRBD1 (5 bases). Trimming removed 4 bases from V and 5 bases from J, with 14 bases in between. The CDR3 totals 14 residues. CDR1 SGHAT and CDR2 FQDESV come from the germline V gene (reference sequence).

This clonotype was detected only a few times. This chain links TRBV9 with TRBJ2-7; D ambiguous. CDR3 size: 14 residues. Per germline, CDR1 SGDLS and CDR2 YYNGEE. Trimming removed 2 bases at V and 7 bases at J, with 16 bases between. CDR3 sequence: CASSVDMIGREQYF. The DNA for the CDR3 is TGTGCCAGCAGCGTCGACATGATAGGGCGGGAGCAGTACTTC.

The chain links TRBV6-1 to TRBJ2-3; 10 bases align to TRBD2. V was clipped by 6 bases and J by 0 bases; unmatched bases: 6. CDR1 is MNHNS, CDR2 SASEGT, per germline. This CDR3 region has 16 residues. In nucleotides, the CDR3 is TGTGCCAGCAGCCAGTGGACTAGCGGTAGCACAGATACGCAGTATTTT. It yields the protein CASSQWTSGSTDTQYF.

In this sample, this clonotype turned up a few times. V and J are TRBV9 and TRBJ2-7; 12 bases align to TRBD2. Per the germline V gene, CDR1 is SGDLS and CDR2 is YYNGEE. Losses at the gene ends were 4 bases for V and 0 bases for J; bases not matched to a gene: 5. This CDR3 is built from 16 residues. The CDR3 DNA reads as TGTGCCAGCAGCCAAGGACTAGCGGGGACCTCCTACGAGCAGTACTTC. It is translated as CASSQGLAGTSYEQYF.

This rearrangement joins TRBV12-3 or TRBV12-4 to TRBJ1-1, with 7 bases that match TRBD1. V gave up 6 bases and J gave up 4 bases; unmatched junction bases: 8. The CDR3 has 14 residues. CDR3 nucleotides: TGTGCCAGCAGGCAGCTACAGGGGATCACTGAAGCTTTCTTT. It translates to CASRQLQGITEAFF.

In this sample, this clonotype turned up a few times. This chain connects TRBV12-3 or TRBV12-4 to TRBJ1-1, with D perhaps TRBD1 (6 bases). V was trimmed by 3 bases and J by 1 base, leaving 12 bases between them. The CDR3 contains 15 residues. The CDR3 sequence: CASSLAGDKNTEAFF. The CDR3 nucleotides are TGTGCCAGCAGTTTGGCAGGGGATAAGAACACTGAAGCTTTCTTT.